This is a list of T cell receptor beta chains from one sample in a study of blood T cell repertoires in COVID-19. The protocol was immunoSEQ multiplex PCR, while the TCRdb copy is restricted to in-frame clones and leaves out a portion. The sample yields about 150,000 clones, 80% to 90% seen once. The specimen sequenced was peripheral blood. These receptors originate from an older man with acute or convalescent COVID-19. The CDR3 runs from the conserved cysteine through the conserved F or W. Fields, in order: D gene, CDR3 length, J gene, V gene, clone size, CDR3 DNA, CDR3 protein. A D gene is named only where the DNA matches it firmly. Size is stated for part of the rows, as once, few or many counts, or as a class when the clone is expanded.

NA | 15 | TRBJ2-1 | TRBV19 | NA | TGTGCCAGTAGTTCTCCCGGCGGGGCGGGGAATGAGCAGTTCTTC | CASSSPGGAGNEQFF
TRBD1 | 14 | TRBJ1-5 | TRBV2 | NA | TGTGCCAGCAGAAAGGGGGCTGGCGATCAGCCCCAGCATTTT | CASRKGAGDQPQHF
NA | 14 | TRBJ2-7 | TRBV14 | NA | TGTGCCAGCAGCCCCGCCTACAGGTTTGGGGAGCAGTACTTC | CASSPAYRFGEQYF
NA | 16 | TRBJ2-2 | TRBV28 | NA | TGTGCCAGCAGTTTCAGACTGACAGGACACACCGGGGAGCTGTTTTTT | CASSFRLTGHTGELFF
NA | 15 | TRBJ2-7 | TRBV28 | NA | TGTGCCAGCAGCGACTGGGGCAGGGTCCGGTACGAGCAGTACTTC | CASSDWGRVRYEQYF
NA | 13 | TRBJ1-5 | TRBV28 | few | TGTGCCAGCAGTCGGACAGTCTATCAGCCCCAGCATTTT | CASSRTVYQPQHF
TRBD1 | 18 | TRBJ2-6 | TRBV2 | NA | TGTGCCAGCAGTGTTACAGGGGCTACTCTCTCTGGGGCCAACGTCCTGACTTTC | CASSVTGATLSGANVLTF
TRBD1 | 14 | TRBJ1-4 | TRBV6-5 | NA | TGTGCCAGCAGTTACGGACAGGGAGGGGAAAAACTGTTTTTT | CASSYGQGGEKLFF
NA | 15 | TRBJ1-3 | TRBV27 | NA | TGTGCCAGCAGGCCCGACAGACGCTCTGGAAACACCATATATTTT | CASRPDRRSGNTIYF
NA | 13 | TRBJ2-1 | TRBV9 | once | TGTGCCAGCAGCGTAGCACAGTACAATGAGCAGTTCTTC | CASSVAQYNEQFF
NA | 14 | TRBJ2-5 | TRBV9 | NA | TGTGCCAGCAGCTCACAGGGCAATCAAGAGACCCAGTACTTC | CASSSQGNQETQYF
TRBD2 | 15 | TRBJ2-1 | TRBV27 | NA | TGTGCCAGCAGCCGAGACAGCGGGACCTACAATGAGCAGTTCTTC | CASSRDSGTYNEQFF
TRBD1 | 13 | TRBJ1-1 | TRBV5-1 | NA | TGCGCCAGCAGCTTCACAGGGGACACTGAAGCTTTCTTT | CASSFTGDTEAFF
NA | 14 | TRBJ2-7 | TRBV7-9 | once | TGTGCCAGCAGCAAACGAGGGGGATTCCACGAGCAGTACTTC | CASSKRGGFHEQYF
NA | 13 | TRBJ1-2 | TRBV28 | NA | TGTGCCATTTCAGCCGACGGGAACTATGGCTACACCTTC | CAISADGNYGYTF
TRBD1 | 14 | TRBJ2-7 | TRBV6-5 | NA | TGTGCCAGCAGGCCTACAGGGGTAGGTTACGAGCAGTACTTC | CASRPTGVGYEQYF
TRBD1 | 13 | TRBJ1-3 | TRBV7-8 | NA | TGTGCCAGCAGCCAGGGGGCTGGAAACACCATATATTTT | CASSQGAGNTIYF
TRBD1 | 16 | TRBJ2-7 | TRBV23-1 | NA | TGCGCCAGCAGTCATGGTTGGACAGGAGGACACATGGAGCAGTACTTC | CASSHGWTGGHMEQYF
TRBD1 | 14 | TRBJ2-3 | TRBV18 | NA | TGTGCCAGCCGCCGGGACAGGGTCCTCCATACGCAGTATTTT | CASRRDRVLHTQYF
TRBD2 | 15 | TRBJ2-1 | TRBV2 | NA | TGTGCCAGCAGTGTGAGGCGGGGGGGGTACAATGAGCAGTTCTTC | CASSVRRGGYNEQFF
NA | 14 | TRBJ2-5 | TRBV29-1 | NA | TGCAGCGTTGTCTCCCTCCTACACCAAGAGACCCAGTACTTC | CSVVSLLHQETQYF
NA | 15 | TRBJ1-3 | TRBV6-5 | NA | TGTGCCAGCAGTTACTTCCCAGGGCCTGGAAACACCATATATTTT | CASSYFPGPGNTIYF
NA | 13 | TRBJ2-7 | TRBV19 | few | TGTGCCAGTAGTATCCAGTACCCCTACGAGCAGTACTTC | CASSIQYPYEQYF
TRBD1 | 15 | TRBJ2-2 | TRBV5-1 | NA | TGCGCCAGCAGCCTAAGGACAGGTTACACCGGGGAGCTGTTTTTT | CASSLRTGYTGELFF
NA | 12 | TRBJ2-7 | TRBV7-8 | NA | TGTGCCAGCAGCGAAACAGGGTACGAGCAGTACTTC | CASSETGYEQYF
NA | 13 | TRBJ1-4 | TRBV6-2/TRBV6-3 | NA | TGTGCCAGCAGTTTTGCCGCGAATGAAAAACTGTTTTTT | CASSFAANEKLFF
TRBD2 | 14 | TRBJ2-7 | TRBV30 | NA | TGTGCCTGGAGTGCGGGGGGATTTACCTACGAGCAGTACTTC | CAWSAGGFTYEQYF
NA | 15 | TRBJ1-5 | TRBV19 | NA | TGTGCCAGTAGTATTCCCGGTTACGGCAATCAGCCCCAGCATTTT | CASSIPGYGNQPQHF
NA | 13 | TRBJ1-5 | TRBV2 | NA | TGTGCCAGCAAGGAGGTCAGCAATCAGCCCCAGCATTTT | CASKEVSNQPQHF
NA | 16 | TRBJ1-2 | TRBV6-5 | NA | TGTGCCAGCAGTTACTCGATGCAGGGGATTAACTATGGCTACACCTTC | CASSYSMQGINYGYTF